This T cell receptor (beta chain) was observed in a study of cytomegalovirus exposure and HLA in healthy donors. Overall study findings and caveats: Later on, an analysis tied roughly 17,000 TCR beta sequences to HLA alleles at 0.05 false discovery rate. Later findings reportedly placed an Asian-associated ancestry cluster below the approximately 650-donor mean for N-insertions. Among TCR beta chains, those listed as cytomegalovirus-associated numbered over 150. A few chains tied to CMV proved CMV antigen-specific in vitro.

The PCR employed 60 Vbeta primers together with 13 Jbeta primers. Sequenced by immunoSEQ multiplex PCR; TCRdb stores in-frame clones only, minus some. The sample holds around 190,000 clones; over 60% are singletons and the top ten take approximately 5%. On this clone: Antigen unknown.

Germline loops: CDR1 SGHDT, CDR2 YYEEEE. V was cut by 6 bases and J by 4 bases, with 10 bases left in between. The length of the CDR3 is 12 residues. Sequenced input: PBMCs. The receptor comes from a man younger than 40 in good health and CMV-seropositive. This chain joins TRBV5-6 and TRBJ1-2, with no clear D. Here the CDR3 reads CASNGGFYGYTF. CDR3 nucleotides: TGTGCCAGCAACGGAGGGTTCTATGGCTACACCTTC.